The 22 T cell receptor beta chains below all came from one sample that was sequenced in a study of T cells expressing NK-cell markers. Reanalyzing the 5' RACE reads, TCRdb keeps one entry per CDR3 protein, without DNA. This repertoire includes approximately 460,000 distinct CDR3 sequences. Sequenced sample: blood T cells: a sorted CD56 or NKG2C T cell subset, CD4+ or CD8+ T cells, or bulk PBMC T cells (not recorded which). Receptors were obtained from a woman between 18 and 70 years old in good health.

The genes are TRBV20-1 and TRBJ2-7; TCRdb picks TRBD1, but there is no DNA to check that call. This CDR3 spans 12 amino acids. Per germline, CDR1 DFQATT and CDR2 SNEGSKA (reference sequence). CDR3 loop: CSVSVTGDEQYF.

This sequence joins TRBV29-1 and TRBJ1-1. Per the germline V gene, CDR1 is SQVTM and CDR2 is ANQGSEA. The CDR3 has 12 residues. The CDR3 loop reads CSVDSKNTEAFF.

V gene TRBV2 combines with J gene TRBJ2-1; TCRdb outputs TRBD2, but without DNA this stays unchecked. Looked up from germline, CDR1 is SNHLY and CDR2 is FYNNEI. CDR3 length: 15 residues. The CDR3 is CASRRLAGEVNEQFF.

This chain joins TRBV6-5 and TRBJ2-7; there is no DNA to check the TCRdb D call of TRBD2. Germline V lookup: CDR1 MNHEY, CDR2 SVGAGI. This CDR3 has 19 residues. CDR3 sequence reads: CASSYGVPLAGFENYEQYF.

This chain links TRBV12-3 or TRBV12-4 with TRBJ2-5; the D call from TCRdb, TRBD2, cannot be confirmed without DNA. The CDR3 spans 12 residues. CDR3 region: CASSPLLAAQYF.

This chain uses TRBV3-1 with TRBJ1-3; the TCRdb call, TRBD1, lacks DNA for checking. This CDR3 is built from 18 residues. Germline CDR1 LGHDT, CDR2 YNNKEL (reference sequence). The CDR3: CASGNRDRALFSGNTIYF.

The chain has TRBV7-8 and TRBJ2-7. CDR3 length: 17 amino acids. Germline CDR1 and CDR2: SGHVS and FQNEAQ. The CDR3 loop is CASSLVVRPASSYEQYF.

The chain is built from TRBV7-8 and TRBJ1-2; the D call from TCRdb, TRBD1, cannot be confirmed without DNA. The CDR3 spans 11 residues. Germline CDR1 and CDR2: SGHVS and FQNEAQ. CDR3 amino acids: CASSPPPGYTF.

J is TRBJ2-4 and V is TRBV12-3 or TRBV12-4. This CDR3 contains 16 residues. The CDR3 is CASSLERILAKNIQYF.

J is TRBJ2-5 and V is TRBV18. CDR1 is KGHSH and CDR2 is LQKENI in the germline V gene. The CDR3 is 13 amino acids. Here the CDR3 reads CASSPGGAETQYF.

The rearrangement links TRBV30 to TRBJ2-2. Germline V gene data show CDR1 as GTSNPN and CDR2 as SVGIG (reference sequence). This CDR3 comprises 14 residues. CDR3 amino acids: CAWISGKNTGELFF.

The chain uses TRBV7-8 and TRBJ2-1; there is no DNA to check the TCRdb D call of TRBD2. Looked up from germline, CDR1 is SGHVS and CDR2 is FQNEAQ. The CDR3 consists of 13 residues. CDR3 protein: CASQTTRYNEQFF. Combining the CDR3 with reference TRBV7-8 and TRBJ2-1 gives the whole variable domain GAGVSQSPRYKVAKRGQDVALRCDPISGHVSLFWYQQALGQGPEFLTYFQNEAQLDKSGLPSDRFFAERPEGSVSTLKIQRTQQEDSAVYLCASQTTRYNEQFFGPGTRLTVL.

The genes are TRBV3-1 and TRBJ1-2; TCRdb's D gene call, TRBD1, goes unchecked for lack of DNA. The CDR3 length is 14 residues. CDR1 is LGHDT and CDR2 is YNNKEL in the germline V gene (reference sequence). The CDR3 region is CASSRTGMNYGYTF.

The chain couples TRBV20-1 to TRBJ1-5; with no DNA, the TCRdb D assignment of TRBD1 cannot be verified. This CDR3 has 16 residues. The germline gives CDR1 DFQATT, CDR2 SNEGSKA (reference sequence). The CDR3 reads CSAQIPGSGGYQPQHF.

The rearrangement joins TRBV29-1 to TRBJ2-5; with no DNA, the TCRdb D assignment of TRBD2 cannot be verified. The V gene's germline CDR1 is SQVTM and CDR2 ANQGSEA. The CDR3 has 12 amino acids. CDR3 region: CSGDPEGETQYF.

This chain links TRBV30 with TRBJ1-1. The CDR3 has 13 amino acids. Per germline, CDR1 GTSNPN and CDR2 SVGIG (reference sequence). The CDR3 protein is CAWSSQRVHEAFF.

This chain links TRBV6-1 with TRBJ1-5; TCRdb proposes TRBD1, but this gene call is untestable without DNA. This CDR3 has 15 residues. Germline CDR1 and CDR2: MNHNS and SASEGT. CDR3: CASSDRGRGNQPQHF.

The J gene is TRBJ2-3, the V gene TRBV28; TCRdb's assignment of TRBD2 cannot be checked, as there is no DNA. The CDR3 covers 16 residues. Germline assignment: CDR1 MDHEN and CDR2 SYDVKM. CDR3 amino acids: CASSFGSGGSTDTQYF.

The chain uses TRBV6-2 or TRBV6-3 and TRBJ2-2; TCRdb reports TRBD1, a call that lacks DNA to check it against. This CDR3 has 12 residues. In germline, CDR1 is MNHEY, CDR2 SVGEGT. This CDR3 is CASSWDVGELFF.

The gene calls are TRBV3-1 and TRBJ2-5. Germline assignment: CDR1 LGHDT and CDR2 YNNKEL (reference sequence). There are 16 residues in the CDR3. The CDR3 region is CASSQIRSRQQETQYF.

The chain recombines TRBV5-4 with TRBJ2-7; lacking DNA, the TRBD1 call made by TCRdb goes unchecked. CDR3 size: 16 residues. The germline CDR1 and CDR2 sequences are SGHNT and YYREEE (reference sequence). CDR3 region: CASSLDFAAGVYEQYF.

J is TRBJ2-1 and V is TRBV10-3; with no DNA, the TCRdb D assignment of TRBD1 cannot be verified. The CDR3 extends over 16 amino acids. Looked up from germline, CDR1 is ENHRY and CDR2 is SYGVKD. CDR3 amino acids: CAISAQARASNNEQFF.